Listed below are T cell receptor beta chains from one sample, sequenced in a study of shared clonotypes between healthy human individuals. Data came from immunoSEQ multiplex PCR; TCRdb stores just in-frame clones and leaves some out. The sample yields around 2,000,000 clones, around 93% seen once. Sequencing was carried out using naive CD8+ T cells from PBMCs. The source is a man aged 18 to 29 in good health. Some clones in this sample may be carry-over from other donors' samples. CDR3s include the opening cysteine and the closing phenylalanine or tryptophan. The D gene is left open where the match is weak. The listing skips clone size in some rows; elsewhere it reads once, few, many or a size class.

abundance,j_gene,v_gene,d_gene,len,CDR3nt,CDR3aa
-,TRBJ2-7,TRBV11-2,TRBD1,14,TGTGCCAGCAGCTTTGGGACAGGGGTGTTTGAGCAGTACTTC,CASSFGTGVFEQYF
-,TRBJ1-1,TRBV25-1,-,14,TGTGCCAGCAGTGAATCCACAGTCAACACTGAAGCTTTCTTT,CASSESTVNTEAFF
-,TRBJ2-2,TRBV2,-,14,TGTGCCAGCAGTGTGGGCAGCGGCGCCGGGGAGCTGTTTTTT,CASSVGSGAGELFF
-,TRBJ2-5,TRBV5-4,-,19,TGTGCCAGCAGCGACCTGTCGGGTAACAGGGTGTATAACCAAGAGACCCAGTACTTC,CASSDLSGNRVYNQETQYF
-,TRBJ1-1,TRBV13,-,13,TGTGCCAGCAGCGGTCGAATGAACACTGAAGCTTTCTTT,CASSGRMNTEAFF
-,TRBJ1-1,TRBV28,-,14,TGTGCCAGCAGTTTAACGTCCGAGGGGACTGAAGCTTTCTTT,CASSLTSEGTEAFF
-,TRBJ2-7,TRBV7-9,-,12,TGTGCCAGCACCAGGGACGTCTACGAGCAGTACTTC,CASTRDVYEQYF
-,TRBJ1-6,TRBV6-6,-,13,TGTGCCAGCAGCGACAGCTATAATTCACCCCTCCACTTT,CASSDSYNSPLHF
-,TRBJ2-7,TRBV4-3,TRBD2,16,TGCGCCAGCAGCCAAAGCCTTCGACTAGCGGTCTACGAGCAGTACTTC,CASSQSLRLAVYEQYF
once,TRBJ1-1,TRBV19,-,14,TGTGCCAGTAGTATCCGGGGGACGAACACTGAAGCTTTCTTT,CASSIRGTNTEAFF
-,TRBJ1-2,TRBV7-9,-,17,TGTGCCAGCAGCTCCCCCAACGCGCGACCTATTTTAGGTGGCTACACCTTC,CASSSPNARPILGGYTF
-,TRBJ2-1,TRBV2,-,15,TGTGCCAGCAGGGGTACGTGGAGCTCCTACAATGAGCAGTTCTTC,CASRGTWSSYNEQFF
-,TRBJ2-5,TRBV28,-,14,TGTGCCAGCAGTTTCGGAACCTTGGGGGAGACCCAGTACTTC,CASSFGTLGETQYF
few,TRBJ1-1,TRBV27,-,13,TGTGCCAGCAGTTTCAGGGGGAACACTGAAGCTTTCTTT,CASSFRGNTEAFF
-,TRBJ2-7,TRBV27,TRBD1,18,TGTGCCAGCAGTTTTGGCCAGGGGGTCAGGGGCCTGACCTACGAGCAGTACTTC,CASSFGQGVRGLTYEQYF
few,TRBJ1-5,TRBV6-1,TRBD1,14,TGTGCCAGCAGTCCAGGGGGTGGCAATCAGCCCCAGCATTTT,CASSPGGGNQPQHF
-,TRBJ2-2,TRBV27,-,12,TGTGCCAGCAGTTTTTTAGTCGGGGAGCTGTTTTTT,CASSFLVGELFF
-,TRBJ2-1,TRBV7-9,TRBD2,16,TGTGCCAGCAGCTCCCAGGGACTAGCGGAGTACAATGAGCAGTTCTTC,CASSSQGLAEYNEQFF
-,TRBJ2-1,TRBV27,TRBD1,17,TGTGCCAGCAGTATCAAACCCGGGACAGGGTCCTACAATGAGCAGTTCTTC,CASSIKPGTGSYNEQFF
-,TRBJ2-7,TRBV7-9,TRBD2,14,TGTGCCAGCAGCCTAGCGGGAGAACCCTACGAGCAGTACTTC,CASSLAGEPYEQYF
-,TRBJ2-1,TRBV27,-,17,TGTGCCAGCAGTTTACTTACACCGGGGGCTTTCTACAATGAGCAGTTCTTC,CASSLLTPGAFYNEQFF
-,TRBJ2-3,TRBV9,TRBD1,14,TGTGCCAGCAGCGTAGTAGGGGGCGCAGATACGCAGTATTTT,CASSVVGGADTQYF
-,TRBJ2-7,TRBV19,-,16,TGTGCCAGTAGCCCCGGGTACACCACCAGCTCCTACGAGCAGTACTTC,CASSPGYTTSSYEQYF
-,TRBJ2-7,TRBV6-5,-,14,TGTGCCAGCAGTTACTCCAGGGACGTCTACGAGCAGTACTTC,CASSYSRDVYEQYF
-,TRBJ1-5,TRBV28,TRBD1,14,TGTGCCAGCAGCCTTCTCAGGGGGAAACAGCCCCAGCATTTT,CASSLLRGKQPQHF
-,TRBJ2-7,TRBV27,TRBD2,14,TGTGCCAGCACCCCCCGGGGAGGGACCTACGAGCAGTACTTC,CASTPRGGTYEQYF
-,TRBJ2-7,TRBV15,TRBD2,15,TGTGCCACCAGCCCCGGGACTAGCGGGAGGGGCGAGCAGTACTTC,CATSPGTSGRGEQYF
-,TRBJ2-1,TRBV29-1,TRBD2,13,TGCAGCGTCACCGGGGGGTTCTACAATGAGCAGTTCTTC,CSVTGGFYNEQFF
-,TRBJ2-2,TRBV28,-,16,TGTGCCAGCAGTACGCATCAGGGTTTTAACACCGGGGAGCTGTTTTTT,CASSTHQGFNTGELFF
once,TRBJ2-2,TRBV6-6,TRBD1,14,TGTGCCAGCAGTTCCGGGACAGGGGCCGGGGAGCTGTTTTTT,CASSSGTGAGELFF
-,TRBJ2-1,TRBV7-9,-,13,TGTGCCAGCAGCTTATTCAGAGACAATGAGCAGTTCTTC,CASSLFRDNEQFF
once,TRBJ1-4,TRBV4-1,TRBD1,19,TGCGCCAGCAGCCAAGGAACCTCAGGGGGCCGTTCAACTAATGAAAAACTGTTTTTT,CASSQGTSGGRSTNEKLFF
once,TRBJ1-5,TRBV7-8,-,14,TGTGCCAGCAGCTTATATGGGGAGGATCAGCCCCAGCATTTT,CASSLYGEDQPQHF
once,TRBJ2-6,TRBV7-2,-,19,TGTGCCAGCAGCTCCCAAATGGCGGTTTCCCACTCTGGGGCCAACGTCCTGACTTTC,CASSSQMAVSHSGANVLTF
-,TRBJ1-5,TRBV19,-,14,TGTGCCAGTACCCAAATTTATAGCAATCAGCCCCAGCATTTT,CASTQIYSNQPQHF
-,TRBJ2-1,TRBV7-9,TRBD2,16,TGTGCCAGCAGCTTTATAGCGGGAGGGCCCTACAATGAGCAGTTCTTC,CASSFIAGGPYNEQFF
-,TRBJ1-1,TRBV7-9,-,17,TGTGCCAGCAGCTTCGGATCCGGGCAGGGACTGAACACTGAAGCTTTCTTT,CASSFGSGQGLNTEAFF
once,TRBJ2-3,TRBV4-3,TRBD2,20,TGCGCCAGCAGCCAAGACCCGTCTAGCGGGACTCTCTTGAGCACAGATACGCAGTATTTT,CASSQDPSSGTLLSTDTQYF
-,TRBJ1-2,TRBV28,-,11,TGTGCCAGCCAAGACTACTATGGCTACACCTTC,CASQDYYGYTF
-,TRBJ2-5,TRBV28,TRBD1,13,TGTGCCAGCAGGTTACAGGGGTTGGAGACCCAGTACTTC,CASRLQGLETQYF
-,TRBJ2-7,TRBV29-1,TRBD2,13,TGCAGCGTTGTCAGCGGGAGTGTGTACGAGCAGTACTTC,CSVVSGSVYEQYF
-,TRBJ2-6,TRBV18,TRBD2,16,TGTGCCAGCTCACCACCTGGGAGGGCTGGGGCCAACGTCCTGACTTTC,CASSPPGRAGANVLTF
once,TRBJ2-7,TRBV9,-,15,TGTGCCAGCAGCGTAGGAACAGGAAGCTCCTACGAGCAGTACTTC,CASSVGTGSSYEQYF
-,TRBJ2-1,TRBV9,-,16,TGTGCCAGCAGCGTAGGTGGGGCCCCCCCCTACAATGAGCAGTTCTTC,CASSVGGAPPYNEQFF
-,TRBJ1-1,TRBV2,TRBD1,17,TGTGCCAGCAGTGTGCGTGACAGGGCGAACAAGGACACTGAAGCTTTCTTT,CASSVRDRANKDTEAFF
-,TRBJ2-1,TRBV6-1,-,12,TGTGCCAGCAGCGGGGCGGGCAATGAGCAGTTCTTC,CASSGAGNEQFF
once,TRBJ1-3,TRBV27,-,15,TGTGCCAGCAGTTTATCGCAGGGCGGAGTAAACACCATATATTTT,CASSLSQGGVNTIYF
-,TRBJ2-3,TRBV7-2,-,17,TGTGCCAGCAGCTTAGATACTCTGCTGCGGGACACAGATACGCAGTATTTT,CASSLDTLLRDTDTQYF
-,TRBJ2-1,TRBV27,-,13,TGTGCCAGCAGTCCCTTGGATCCCAATGAGCAGTTCTTC,CASSPLDPNEQFF